This T cell receptor (beta chain) was recorded in a study of Ad26.COV2.S vaccination and SARS-CoV-2 variants (dated by TCRdb to the early 2020s). A note on the overall study: Donors in the vaccine arm were drawn from COV1001, a phase I-IIa trial of Ad26.COV2.S in healthy adults that was multicentre, randomized, double-blind and placebo-controlled. Ad26.COV2.S was administered intramuscularly at a dose of 5x10^10 or 1x10^11 viral particles, either as one shot or as two shots given 56 days apart. Sequencing of the TCRbeta repertoire served to evaluate the specificity and breadth of SARS-CoV-2-reactive T cell receptors following Ad26.COV2.S vaccination. A total of around 32 samples were included in the TCR-sequenced set, comprising around 19 Ad26.COV2.S vaccine recipients, 5 placebo recipients and 8 SARS-CoV-2 convalescent individuals. Trial participants were randomized into five groups of five, in which low-dose or high-dose Ad26.COV2.S was given once or twice, or placebo was given on both occasions. Blinding of investigators to trial group allocation was maintained during experiments and outcome assessment.

According to the study, the label for this sample's treatment or condition signals: around 19 received Ad26.COV2.S at low or high dose, single or two shots; five or six received placebo; per-sample allocation not given. For vaccine and placebo recipients, repertoires were sequenced using samples collected on day 63 after the first injection. In Cohort 1b, 25 or so adults aged 18-55 years were enrolled at a single site in Boston, USA, between 29 July and 7 August 2020. Ad26.COV2.S was a replication-incompetent adenovirus type 26 vector that expressed a prefusion-stabilized SARS-CoV-2 spike protein derived from the original Wuhan strain. The immunoSEQ Assay was used to sequence TCRbeta CDR3 regions. After extraction, genomic DNA underwent amplification by bias-controlled multiplex PCR, followed by high-throughput sequencing. Processing in the source paper ran as follows. To quantify the absolute abundance of every unique TCRbeta CDR3 region, sequences were collapsed and filtered. T cell fraction was estimated by normalizing TCRbeta template counts to usable DNA, with usable DNA measured through amplification of reference genes found in all nucleated cells. Repertoire TCRs were annotated as SARS-CoV-2-specific by exact matching of V gene, CDR3 amino acid sequence and J gene to a known reactive TCR set. The reference SARS-CoV-2 TCR set was obtained from MIRA and was filtered for enrichment in COVID-19-positive ImmuneCODE repertoires, whereby public or cross-reactive TCRs were removed. Using the MIRA antigens, annotated TCRs were further analysed by specific ORF or by position within an ORF. Depth was the summed frequency of annotated unique rearrangements, while breadth was defined as annotated unique rearrangements over total unique productive rearrangements. Group comparisons of TCR breadth used two-sided Wilcoxon rank-sum tests. TCRdb stores this immuneACCESS table with in-frame sequences only. Part of the clones is absent; in the studies checked, under half of the shortfall reflects unresolved V genes, and no reason is known for the rest. V, J and clone size derive from that table, while D and trimming were established from the DNA sequence. This sample holds some 290,000 clones; around 85% were observed only once. Around 2% of the sample is taken by the ten largest.

Turning to this clone: Its antigen has not been determined. No base quality information exists; no much larger clone differs at one position.

The CDR3 spans 15 residues, from the cysteine through the phenylalanine. The kept DNA is CDR3 alone, 45 bases in frame from the first base. V sheds 3 bases and J sheds 2 bases, leaving 12 bases between their ends. CDR1 and CDR2 (SGHTA, FQGNSA) derive from the germline V gene. Overall results and qualifications from the work: Compared with placebo recipients, Ad26.COV2.S recipients showed higher spike-specific TCR breadth (P = 0.0014). Substantial breadth of spike-specific CD8+ and CD4+ T cell responses was reported after vaccination. Vaccine and placebo recipients had similar non-spike TCR breadth, a finding consistent with the vaccine containing only spike. Comparing responses between vaccine doses or regimens was not something the study was powered to do. The authors noted that total T cell responses may have been underestimated by the TCR breadth and depth analyses.

The TCR comes from a person between 18 and 60 years old who received the Ad26.COV2.S COVID-19 vaccine or a placebo. The sample in question was peripheral blood, obtained in a trial of Ad26.COV2.S vaccine versus placebo. The V and J segments used are TRBV7-2 and TRBJ2-3; TRBD2 is a weak D gene call, 6 bases matching. The DNA sequence follows: TGTGCCAGCAGCTTCCTACTAGCAAACACAGATACGCAGTATTTT. It codes for CASSFLLANTDTQYF. Reference TRBV7-2 and TRBJ2-3 genes cover what lies past the CDR3, so the full variable domain is GAGVSQSPSNKVTEKGKDVELRCDPISGHTALYWYRQSLGQGLEFLIYFQGNSAPDKSGLPSDRFSAERTGGSVSTLTIQRTQQEDSAVYLCASSFLLANTDTQYFGPGTRLTVL.